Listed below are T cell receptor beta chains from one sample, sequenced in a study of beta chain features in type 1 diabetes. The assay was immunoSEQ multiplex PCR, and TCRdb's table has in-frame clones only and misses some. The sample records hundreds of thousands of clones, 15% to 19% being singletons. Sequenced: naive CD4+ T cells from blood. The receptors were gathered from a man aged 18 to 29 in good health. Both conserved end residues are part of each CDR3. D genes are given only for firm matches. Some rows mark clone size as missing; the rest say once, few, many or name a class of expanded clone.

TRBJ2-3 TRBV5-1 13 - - TGCGCCAGCGGGCCCGGGAGTACAGATACGCAGTATTTT CASGPGSTDTQYF
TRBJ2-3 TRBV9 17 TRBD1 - TGTGCCAGCAGCGGACCCCAAGGGGGCAGAGGATCTGATACGCAGTATTTT CASSGPQGGRGSDTQYF
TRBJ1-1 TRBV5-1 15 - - TGCGCCAGCAGTCTACTACCGGGGCTGAACACTGAAGCTTTCTTT CASSLLPGLNTEAFF
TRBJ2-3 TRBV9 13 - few TGTGCCAGCAGCGTAGGCGGCAGAGATACGCAGTATTTT CASSVGGRDTQYF
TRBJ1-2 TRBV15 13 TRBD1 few TGTGCCACCAGCGGGGACAGGGTGTTTGGCTACACCTTC CATSGDRVFGYTF
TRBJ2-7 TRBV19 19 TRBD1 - TGTGCCAGTAGCCTATTGGCATGGGCTGGGCAGGGGGCTTCCTACGAGCAGTACTTC CASSLLAWAGQGASYEQYF
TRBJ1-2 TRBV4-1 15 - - TGCGCCAGCAGCCCCTTATGGGACACCTCCTATGGCTACACCTTC CASSPLWDTSYGYTF
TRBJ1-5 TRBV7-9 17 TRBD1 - TGTGCCAGCAGCTTAGGGGGACGGGACAGTACCTATCAGCCCCAGCATTTT CASSLGGRDSTYQPQHF
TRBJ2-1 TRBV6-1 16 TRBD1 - TGTGCCAGCAGTGACCGGGACAGGGGGGCCTACAATGAGCAGTTCTTC CASSDRDRGAYNEQFF
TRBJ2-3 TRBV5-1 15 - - TGCGCCAGCAGCTTAGTCCCAGTTAGCACAGATACGCAGTATTTT CASSLVPVSTDTQYF
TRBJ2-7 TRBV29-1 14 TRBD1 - TGCAGCGCTTCGGAGGGACAGGGCATGGTCGAGCAGTACTTC CSASEGQGMVEQYF
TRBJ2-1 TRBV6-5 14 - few TGTGCCAGCACCTTCTCGGGGGAATACAATGAGCAGTTCTTC CASTFSGEYNEQFF
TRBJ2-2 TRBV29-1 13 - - TGCAGCGTTGACAGGGGTAGGACCGGGGAGCTGTTTTTT CSVDRGRTGELFF
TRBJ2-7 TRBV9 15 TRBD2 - TGTGCCAGCAGCGTAGACCCTAGCGGGAGTTACGAGCAGTACTTC CASSVDPSGSYEQYF
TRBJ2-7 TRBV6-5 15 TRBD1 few TGTGCCAGCAGCACCAAGACAGGGGGTAAGGAAGAGCAGTACTTC CASSTKTGGKEEQYF
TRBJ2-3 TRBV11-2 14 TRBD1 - TGTGCCAGCAGCTCAGGGGGAAACACAGATACGCAGTATTTT CASSSGGNTDTQYF
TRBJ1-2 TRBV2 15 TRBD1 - TGTGCCAGCAGTGTAGGGGGACAGAAGAACTATGGCTACACCTTC CASSVGGQKNYGYTF
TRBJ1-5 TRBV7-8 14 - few TGTGCCAGCAGCCCCGCGGGGGGCAATCAGCCCCAGCATTTT CASSPAGGNQPQHF
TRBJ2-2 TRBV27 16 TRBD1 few TGTGCCAGCAGTCCGGGGACAGGGGAGAACACCGGGGAGCTGTTTTTT CASSPGTGENTGELFF
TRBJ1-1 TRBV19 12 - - TGTGCCAGTAGTATTGAAGCGTTCCCCTACTTGTTT CASSIEAFPYLF
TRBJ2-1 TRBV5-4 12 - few TGTGCCAGCAGCTTGGAGAGCAATGAGCAGTTCTTC CASSLESNEQFF
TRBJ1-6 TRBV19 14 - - TGTGCCAGTACCCTTGCACAGGGAAATTCACCCCTCCACTTT CASTLAQGNSPLHF
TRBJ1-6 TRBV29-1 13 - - TGCAGCGTGGGAGACAGGAATAATTCACCCCTCCACTTT CSVGDRNNSPLHF
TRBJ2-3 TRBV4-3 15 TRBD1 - TGCGCCAGCAGCCAGGAACAGGGGACCGGAGATACGCAGTATTTT CASSQEQGTGDTQYF
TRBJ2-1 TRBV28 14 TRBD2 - TGTGCCAGCAGTTCGGGACTAGCGAGGAATGAGCAGTTCTTC CASSSGLARNEQFF
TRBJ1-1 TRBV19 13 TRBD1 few TGTGCCAGTACCAGGGGGGGCCTGGCTGAAGCTTTCTTT CASTRGGLAEAFF
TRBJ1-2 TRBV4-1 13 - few TGCGCCAGCAGCCAGGGAGACTCGGGGGGCTACACCTTC CASSQGDSGGYTF
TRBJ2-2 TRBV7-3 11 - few TGTGCCAGCAGCTCTAACGGGGAGCTGTTTTTT CASSSNGELFF
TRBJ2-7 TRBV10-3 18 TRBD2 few TGTGCCATCGGTTACGGACTAGCGGGGGACTACCCCTACTACGAGCAGTACTTC CAIGYGLAGDYPYYEQYF
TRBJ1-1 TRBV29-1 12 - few TGCAGCGTTGACGTGACAGGCACTGAAGCTTTCTTT CSVDVTGTEAFF
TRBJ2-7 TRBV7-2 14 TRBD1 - TGTGCCAGCACCAAAAGGAACAGGGGCTACGAGCAGTACTTC CASTKRNRGYEQYF
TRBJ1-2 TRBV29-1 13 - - TGCAGCGTTGAAATCCCAGGGATGGAGGGCTACACCTTC CSVEIPGMEGYTF
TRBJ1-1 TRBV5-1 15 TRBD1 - TGCGCCAGCAGCTCTAGTCCCGGGACAGGGACTGAAGCTTTCTTT CASSSSPGTGTEAFF
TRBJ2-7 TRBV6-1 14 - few TGTGCCAGCGAACCGAGCGGACTATCCTACGAGCAGTACTTC CASEPSGLSYEQYF
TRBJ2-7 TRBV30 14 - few TGTGCCTGGAGTGAAGGTTGGACAGTCTACGAGCAGTACTTC CAWSEGWTVYEQYF
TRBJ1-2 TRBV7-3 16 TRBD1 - TGTGCCAGCAGCCTGGAGCCGGGACAGGGAACGGTGGGCTACACCTTC CASSLEPGQGTVGYTF
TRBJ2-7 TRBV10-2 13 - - TGCGCCAGCAGTGACTACAGAACCTACGAGCAGTACTTC CASSDYRTYEQYF
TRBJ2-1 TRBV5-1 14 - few TGCGCCAGCAGCTTCGCGAACACTTACAATGAGCAGTTCTTC CASSFANTYNEQFF
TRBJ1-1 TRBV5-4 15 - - TGTGCCAGCAGCCCCTCGGGGGTCATGAACACTGAAGCTTTCTTT CASSPSGVMNTEAFF
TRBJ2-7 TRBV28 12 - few TGTGCCAGCAGTTTACAACTCTACGAGCAGTACTTC CASSLQLYEQYF
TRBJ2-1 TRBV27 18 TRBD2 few TGTGCCAGCAGGCCGAGACCCCTCTACCCCGGGGGGAATAATGAGCAGTTCTTC CASRPRPLYPGGNNEQFF
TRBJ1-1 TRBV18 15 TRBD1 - TGTGCCAGCTCCCTCGGGGACAGCATGAACACTGAAGCTTTCTTT CASSLGDSMNTEAFF
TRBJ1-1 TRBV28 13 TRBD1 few TGTGCCAGCAGCCGGGACAGAAACACTGAAGCTTTCTTT CASSRDRNTEAFF
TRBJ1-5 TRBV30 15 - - TGTGCCTGGAGCGGCCAGGGACGCGGCAATCAGCCCCAGCATTTT CAWSGQGRGNQPQHF
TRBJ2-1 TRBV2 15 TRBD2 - TGTGCCAGCAGTGAACGGTCTAGCGGGCTCAATGAGCAGTTCTTC CASSERSSGLNEQFF
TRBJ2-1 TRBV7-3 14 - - TGTGCCAGCAGCTTCCTCCCTTCGGACCGCAAGCAGTTCTTC CASSFLPSDRKQFF
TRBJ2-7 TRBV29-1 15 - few TGCAGCGTTGAAGTTGGAGGAAGCAGAGGGGGTGAGCAGTACTTC CSVEVGGSRGGEQYF
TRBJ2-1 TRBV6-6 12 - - TGTGCCAGTGACAGAGGCTACAATGAGCAGTTCTTC CASDRGYNEQFF
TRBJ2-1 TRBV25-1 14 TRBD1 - TGTGCCAGCAGTGTCCCCGGGACAGGGGCTGAGCAGTTCTTC CASSVPGTGAEQFF
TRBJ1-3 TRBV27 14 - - TGTGCCAGCAGTTTCCAAGGGATCGGAAACACCATATATTTT CASSFQGIGNTIYF
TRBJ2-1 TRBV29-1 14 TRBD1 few TGCAGCGTTGAAAGGGACAGGGGTTGGAATGAGCAGTTCTTC CSVERDRGWNEQFF
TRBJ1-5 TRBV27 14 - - TGTGCCAGCAGTCCGGGGTCAGGGGCTCAGCCCCAGCATTTT CASSPGSGAQPQHF
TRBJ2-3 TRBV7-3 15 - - TGTGCCAGCAGCTTAAGTAGGGACGGCACAGATACGCAGTATTTT CASSLSRDGTDTQYF
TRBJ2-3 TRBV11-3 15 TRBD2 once TGTGCCAGCAGCGCGCGGGGGGAATTCACAGATACGCAGTATTTT CASSARGEFTDTQYF
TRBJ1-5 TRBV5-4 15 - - TGTGCCAGCAGCTTGGGACCCGCCTCCGGTCAGCCCCAGCATTTT CASSLGPASGQPQHF
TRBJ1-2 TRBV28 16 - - TGTGCCAGCAGTCCCCCGGGGTGGAGGCAACCCCATGGCTACACCTTC CASSPPGWRQPHGYTF
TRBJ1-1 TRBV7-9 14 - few TGTGCCAGCAGCTTGGAAGGCTGGGGCACTGAAGCTTTCTTT CASSLEGWGTEAFF
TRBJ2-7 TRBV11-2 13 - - TGTGCCAGCAGCTCACAGCAGTCCTACGAGCAGTACTTC CASSSQQSYEQYF
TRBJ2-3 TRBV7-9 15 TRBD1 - TGTGCCAGCAGCTTATCGGCAGGGGGCGCAGATACGCAGTATTTT CASSLSAGGADTQYF